This T cell receptor beta chain derives from a study of blood T cells in healthy people across ages. Findings and limits, study-wide: Fewer expanded clones and more diversity marked long-lived versus aged donors. While age rose, TCR beta diversity per million T cells dropped in a roughly linear way.

A second roughly 7 to 12 cycle PCR used barcoded and J-beta primers. Using its own MiXCR run on the 5' RACE reads, TCRdb lists one record per CDR3 protein. The table has roughly 800,000 distinct CDR3 sequences, over 45% seen once. This clonotype came up a few times. Its cognate antigen is unknown. The length of the CDR3 is 12 residues. Trimming cost V 3 bases and J 2 bases, with 6 bases left between them. Germline V gene data show CDR1 as SGDLS and CDR2 as YYNGEE. The chain uses TRBV9 and TRBJ2-7; D is ambiguous. Sequenced material: blood. This TCR derives from a man aged 25-40 years in good health. The CDR3 loop is CASSADPYEQYF. CDR3 nucleotides: TGTGCCAGCAGCGCCGACCCCTACGAGCAGTACTTC.